This paragraph reports one TCR beta chain. No antigen is known for it. This could be a read error, since a much larger clone is one nucleotide away. The data are from a study of T cells in Graves' hyperthyroidism and ophthalmopathy. Study-wide points: Clonotypes that were expanded in thyroid above 0.001 mostly appeared in blood too. A 13 V-J model separated ophthalmopathy from stable hyperthyroidism.

Each ophthalmopathy patient scored at least 3 on the Clinical Activity Score and at least 4 on NOSPECS grade, with duration under 3 months. From RNA transcripts, TCR beta CDR3 regions were amplified. With the HTBI primer set, the TCR CDR3 went through a first round of RT-PCR. TCRdb used MiXCR to reprocess the multiplex PCR reads, holding one entry per CDR3 protein. Among about 250,000 distinct CDR3 sequences listed, around 22% were seen once. The CDR3 is 16 residues long. The ends lost 6 bases at V and 7 bases at J; junction bases unmatched: 18. The sequencing input was blood. The TCR was taken from a man younger than 45 with Graves' ophthalmopathy. This chain connects TRBV12-3 or TRBV12-4 to TRBJ2-7, with 7 positions matching TRBD2. CDR3 amino acids: CASRFRAAGNYGEQYF. DNA of the CDR3: TGTGCCAGCAGGTTCCGGGCAGCGGGGAACTATGGTGAGCAGTACTTC.